A selection of T cell receptor beta chains follows, all from one sample in a study of molecular identifiers for immune sequencing clone quantification. TCRdb reprocessed the PCR reads via MiXCR and lists one record per CDR3 protein. The table includes around 470,000 distinct CDR3 sequences, about a fifth detected once. Sequencing input: naive CD8+ T cells from blood, with Jurkat cell RNA spiked in. The receptors stem from a human donor in good health. Some libraries in this study had Jurkat cell RNA spiked in. Each CDR3 is given with its conserved first and last residue. D genes are given only for firm matches. The size of a clone is reported for some rows only, either as once, few or many, or as a class for expanded clones.

CDR3nt	CDR3aa	d_gene	abundance	v_gene	len	j_gene
TGTGCTGGCAGCTTAGGGGTGAACACTGAAGCTTTCTTT	CAGSLGVNTEAFF	-	-	TRBV7-7	13	TRBJ1-1
TGTGCCAGCAGCCCCATCGACAGGGCCCCCTACGAGCAGTACTTC	CASSPIDRAPYEQYF	TRBD1	-	TRBV27	15	TRBJ2-7
TGCAGCGTAGTCGAGGCGGGGTTCAGGAAAGAGACCCAGTACTTC	CSVVEAGFRKETQYF	-	-	TRBV29-1	15	TRBJ2-5
TGTGCCAGCAGCCACGGAAGGGGGGCCTACAATCAGCCCCAGCATTTT	CASSHGRGAYNQPQHF	-	few	TRBV3-1	16	TRBJ1-5
TGTGCCAGTAGTATAGGGCCCCTGAGCGGGTCCCCCTACGAGCAGTACTTC	CASSIGPLSGSPYEQYF	-	-	TRBV19	17	TRBJ2-7
TGCAGCGTCCATCAAGAGACCCAGTACTTC	CSVHQETQYF	-	many	TRBV29-1	10	TRBJ2-5
TGTGCCAGCAGGCCTACAGGGGGCAGGAACACTGAAGCTTTCTTT	CASRPTGGRNTEAFF	TRBD1	-	TRBV7-9	15	TRBJ1-1
TGCAGTGCTATAAGACTCCCCAGGGATCGCGGGACTGAAGCTTTCTTT	CSAIRLPRDRGTEAFF	-	-	TRBV20-1	16	TRBJ1-1
TGTGCCAGCAGCCCTGGACAGGGGGCTTTAACGGACATTCAGTACTTC	CASSPGQGALTDIQYF	TRBD1	many	TRBV7-9	16	TRBJ2-4
TGCGCCAGCAGCCAAGACCGGACAAGTAACGAGCAGTACTTC	CASSQDRTSNEQYF	-	many	TRBV4-3	14	TRBJ2-7
TGTGCCAGCACATACGGGCTAGCGGGACAAGGTGATACGCAGTATTTT	CASTYGLAGQGDTQYF	TRBD2	-	TRBV6-2/TRBV6-3	16	TRBJ2-3
TGTGCCAGCAGCTCGGGACTAGCTCCCTCCTACGAGCAGTACTTC	CASSSGLAPSYEQYF	TRBD2	-	TRBV7-9	15	TRBJ2-7
TGTACCAGCCTAATGGCGGTATTCTACAATGAGCAGTTCTTC	CTSLMAVFYNEQFF	-	-	TRBV2	14	TRBJ2-1
TGTGCCAGCAGCTTAACGGGACAGGCTGGAGAGCAGTTCTTC	CASSLTGQAGEQFF	TRBD1	-	TRBV7-6	14	TRBJ2-1
TGTGCCAGCACCCCAGGGCGGGGGGCGGACAATGAGCAGTTCTTC	CASTPGRGADNEQFF	TRBD2	-	TRBV7-9	15	TRBJ2-1
TGTGCCAGCAGCCCTGGTTTTGGGACAGGGCAAAGCACAGATACGCAGTATTTT	CASSPGFGTGQSTDTQYF	TRBD1	many	TRBV2	18	TRBJ2-3
TGTGCCTCGCGACTAGTTCCTTATCCCACAGATACGCAGTATTTT	CASRLVPYPTDTQYF	-	few	TRBV28	15	TRBJ2-3
TGTGCCAGCAGACCCCCGGGAGATTATTACAATGAGCAGTTCTTC	CASRPPGDYYNEQFF	-	-	TRBV6-2/TRBV6-3	15	TRBJ2-1
TGTGCCAGCAGCTTTTATGGATTTGAAAAACTGTTTTTT	CASSFYGFEKLFF	-	few	TRBV7-6	13	TRBJ1-4
TGTGCCATCAGTGACAGGGGCAGTTGGACTGAAGCTTTCTTT	CAISDRGSWTEAFF	-	-	TRBV10-3	14	TRBJ1-1
TGTGCCAGCAGCTTAGCGGACAGGGCCCACTCTGGGGCCAACGTCCTGACTTTC	CASSLADRAHSGANVLTF	TRBD1	few	TRBV7-9	18	TRBJ2-6
TGTGCCAGCAGTCCCCGACCAGACAGGGTCCAATACAATGAGCAGTTCTTC	CASSPRPDRVQYNEQFF	TRBD1	many	TRBV12-3/TRBV12-4	17	TRBJ2-1
TGTGCCAGCACCACCCATGGGGGACTTGCGGGGGCCTACGAGCGGTACTTC	CASTTHGGLAGAYERYF	-	-	TRBV6-1	17	TRBJ2-7
TGTGCCAGCAGCGTAGTGGCGTTTTGGGGGACCGGGGAGCTGTTTTTT	CASSVVAFWGTGELFF	-	-	TRBV9	16	TRBJ2-2
TGTGCCTGGATGTGGCAGGGGGCCTACGAGCAGTACTTC	CAWMWQGAYEQYF	TRBD1	many	TRBV30	13	TRBJ2-7
TGTGCCAGCAGCGGGACAGGAGTAATCGGAAACACCATATATTTT	CASSGTGVIGNTIYF	TRBD1	many	TRBV7-6	15	TRBJ1-3
TGCAGCGTCCGACCAGGGGGCACCTACAATGAGCAGTTCTTC	CSVRPGGTYNEQFF	TRBD1	-	TRBV29-1	14	TRBJ2-1
TGTGCCAGCAGCTTAGATGCCGGCGGCAGGGACCTATACAATGAGCAGTTCTTC	CASSLDAGGRDLYNEQFF	-	-	TRBV7-6	18	TRBJ2-1
-	CVSSSSDRGFGYTF	-	few	TRBV6-2/TRBV6-3	14	TRBJ1-2
TGTGCCAGCAGCCAAGTAACGGGGGGGCTCAAGAGGGATACGCAGTATTTT	CASSQVTGGLKRDTQYF	TRBD2	few	TRBV3-1	17	TRBJ2-3
TGTGCCACCAGTGGTCGTGGGTCCCATGAGCAGTTCTTC	CATSGRGSHEQFF	-	-	TRBV24-1	13	TRBJ2-1
TGCAGCGTTGAAGACAGGGGGCGAAGCACAGATACGCAGTATTTT	CSVEDRGRSTDTQYF	TRBD1	many	TRBV29-1	15	TRBJ2-3
TGTGCCAGCAGCTCGACAGGTCTAATACAAGAGACCCAGTACTTC	CASSSTGLIQETQYF	-	many	TRBV7-6	15	TRBJ2-5
TGTGCCAGCAGCCAAGATGGGGTAATTGATTTGCGATGGGATTCTGGCTACACCTTC	CASSQDGVIDLRWDSGYTF	-	few	TRBV3-1	19	TRBJ1-2
TGTGCCAGCAGCTTGCCGGGACCCCCGTACGAGCAGTACTTC	CASSLPGPPYEQYF	-	-	TRBV7-9	14	TRBJ2-7
TGTGCCTGGAGTTTGGACAGGCCGAACGAGCAGTACTTC	CAWSLDRPNEQYF	TRBD1	few	TRBV30	13	TRBJ2-7
TGTGCCAGCAGCCCTGGACAGGGAGGGATTCAGCCCCAGCATTTT	CASSPGQGGIQPQHF	TRBD1	many	TRBV12-3/TRBV12-4	15	TRBJ1-5
TGCGCCAGCAGCTTGGAGGGACTTGGGTCCTACAATGAGCAGTTCTTC	CASSLEGLGSYNEQFF	-	many	TRBV5-1	16	TRBJ2-1
TGCAGCGTTCTAGGGGGCGATAGCAATCAGCCCCAGCATTTT	CSVLGGDSNQPQHF	TRBD1	many	TRBV29-1	14	TRBJ1-5
TGTGCCAGCAGTCCCCCGACTAGCGGGAGGCAGGGGACGCAGTATTTT	CASSPPTSGRQGTQYF	TRBD2	few	TRBV12-3/TRBV12-4	16	TRBJ2-3
TGTGCCAGCAGCTTGGCCGGTGCCAACTACGAGCAGTACTTC	CASSLAGANYEQYF	-	many	TRBV5-6	14	TRBJ2-7
TGCAGTGCACAAAGGGACAGGGGGTTCACCGGGGAGCTGTTTTTT	CSAQRDRGFTGELFF	TRBD1	many	TRBV20-1	15	TRBJ2-2
TGCGCCAGCAGCCAAGTCCCTACCGACACCATATATTTT	CASSQVPTDTIYF	-	many	TRBV4-3	13	TRBJ1-3
TGTGCCAGCAGCTTAGGCGAACTCCAAGAGACCCAGTACTTC	CASSLGELQETQYF	-	many	TRBV7-9	14	TRBJ2-5
TGTGCCAGCAGTTATCCCCGTAGTAGCGGGAGGGCCACCGTTAGCGCAGATACGCAGTATTTT	CASSYPRSSGRATVSADTQYF	TRBD2	few	TRBV28	21	TRBJ2-3
TGTGCCAGCAGCTTATTAACGGGGGGGCTAGCGGAGACCCAGTACTTC	CASSLLTGGLAETQYF	TRBD2	few	TRBV7-9	16	TRBJ2-5
TGCGCCAGCAGCTACAGGGGACGGAGCGGGAATGAGCAGTTCTTC	CASSYRGRSGNEQFF	-	-	TRBV5-1	15	TRBJ2-1
TGTGCCAGCAGCTTGAGGGACAGGGGTCGAGAGACCCAGTACTTC	CASSLRDRGRETQYF	TRBD1	many	TRBV5-6	15	TRBJ2-5
TGTGCCAGCAGCTTGGTGGAGGACGGTAACACCGGGGAGCTGTTTTTT	CASSLVEDGNTGELFF	-	few	TRBV5-4	16	TRBJ2-2
TGTGCCAGCACCATGTCAGAACCGGGGGAGACCCAGTACTTC	CASTMSEPGETQYF	-	-	TRBV7-2	14	TRBJ2-5
TGCGCCAGCAGCCAACGCTCGCAGGGATACGAGCAGTACTTC	CASSQRSQGYEQYF	-	-	TRBV4-1	14	TRBJ2-7
TGCGCCAGCAGCCAAGAGGGCGGGGGAGCCAATGAGCAGTTCTTC	CASSQEGGGANEQFF	TRBD2	-	TRBV4-1	15	TRBJ2-1
TGTGCCAGCAGATCAGGGGGCAGCTTTGAAAAACTGTTTTTT	CASRSGGSFEKLFF	TRBD1	-	TRBV27	14	TRBJ1-4
TGTGCCAGCAGCCCGGGGACCGTAGGGGCTGGAGAGACCCAGTACTTC	CASSPGTVGAGETQYF	-	many	TRBV9	16	TRBJ2-5
TGTGCCAGTACGGGACGGACCAAAAACATTCAGTACTTC	CASTGRTKNIQYF	-	many	TRBV7-9	13	TRBJ2-4